The 19 T cell receptor beta chains below come from one sample, sequenced in a study of T cell responses to AZD1222 COVID-19 vaccine (dated by TCRdb to 2020 to 2023). The library was made by the immunoSEQ multiplex PCR assay. TCRdb took over this immuneACCESS table, retaining in-frame rearrangements with V and J assigned. Such tables are incomplete; in checked studies, under half of the missing clones stem from an unresolved V gene, and the remainder is unexplained. The sample contains about 150,000 clones, 90% of them found a single time. Around 2.9% of the sample goes to the ten largest clones. The time point label, read with the paper, signifies: baseline before first vaccination. The specimen was peripheral blood, collected on day 0 of AZD1222 vaccination. The origin of the receptors is an adult in good health.

This clone was detected only once. This chain uses TRBV9 with TRBJ1-2; 7 nucleotides align to TRBD1. With 4 bases clipped from V and 6 bases from J, the junction kept 12 bases outside the gene matches. Looked up from germline, CDR1 is SGDLS and CDR2 is YYNGEE. This CDR3 has 15 residues. CDR3 sequence reads: CASSPREGARDGYTF. CDR3 coding DNA: TGTGCCAGCAGCCCAAGGGAGGGGGCCAGGGATGGCTACACCTTC.

The chain carries TRBV6-2 or TRBV6-3 and TRBJ1-2; D remains ambiguous. Per the germline V gene, CDR1 is MNHEY and CDR2 is SVGEGT. The length of the CDR3 is 12 residues. V was cut by 0 bases and J by 6 bases, with 5 bases left in between. CDR3 nucleotides: TGTGCCAGCAGTTACTCGCGGGATGGCTACACCTTC. Encoded protein: CASSYSRDGYTF.

The V gene is TRBV29-1, the J gene TRBJ1-1; D is uncertain. The CDR3 covers 12 residues. V was pared by 4 bases and J by 1 base, with 7 bases between. The germline V gene has CDR1 SQVTM and CDR2 ANQGSEA. DNA of the CDR3: TGCAGCGTTGGAATGGCGAACACTGAAGCTTTCTTT. This encodes CSVGMANTEAFF.

J is TRBJ1-5 and V is TRBV6-4; 8 bases are shared with TRBD1. The germline CDR1 and CDR2 sequences are MRHNA and SNTAGT. J gave up 3 bases and V 6 bases, and 13 bases lay outside the gene matches. This CDR3 has 17 amino acids. CDR3 residues: CASRASGTGSINQPQHF. CDR3 in DNA: TGTGCCAGCAGAGCCTCCGGGACAGGATCTATCAATCAGCCCCAGCATTTT.

This clone was counted a single time. V and J are TRBV27 and TRBJ1-6; 7 nucleotides align to TRBD1. This CDR3 has 15 residues. J lost 6 bases, V lost 6 bases, and 8 bases had no gene match. Per the germline V gene, CDR1 is MNHEY and CDR2 is SMNVEV (reference sequence). In DNA form, the CDR3 reads TGTGCCAGCAGCCCCACCGGGACAGTTAATTCACCCCTCCACTTT. Translated: CASSPTGTVNSPLHF.

This chain uses TRBV5-1 with TRBJ1-4; D perhaps matches TRBD1 (6 bases). Germline lookup yields CDR1 SGHRS and CDR2 YFSETQ. Trimming stripped 4 bases from V and 1 base from J, with 20 bases between. This CDR3 spans 18 amino acids. The CDR3 bases are TGCGCCAGCAGCCTCCACTCGGGCGGGGGGCGAACTAATGAAAAACTGTTTTTT. It codes for CASSLHSGGGRTNEKLFF.

The genes are TRBV7-3 and TRBJ1-1; possibly TRBD1 for D (5 bases). Trimming took off 5 bases at V and 4 bases at J, with 17 bases between the two ends. Germline loops: CDR1 SGHTA, CDR2 FQGTGA. This CDR3 has 15 amino acids. CDR3 sequence reads: CASSPRVGVGTEAFF. CDR3 coding DNA: TGTGCCAGCAGCCCCCGGGTGGGGGTGGGCACTGAAGCTTTCTTT.

CDR3 nucleotide sequence: TGTGCCTGGAGTGTAGGGGCAGGGGAAGAGACCCAGTACTTC. This encodes CAWSVGAGEETQYF. The chain carries TRBV30 and TRBJ2-5; maybe TRBD1 (6 bases). V shed 0 bases and J shed 3 bases, with 11 bases lying between them. This CDR3 is 14 amino acids long. Looked up from germline, CDR1 is GTSNPN and CDR2 is SVGIG (reference sequence).

The chain uses TRBV19 and TRBJ2-7; 15 positions agree with TRBD2. This CDR3 is built from 18 residues. In germline, CDR1 is LNHDA, CDR2 SQIVND (reference sequence). The V gene end was trimmed by 5 bases and the J gene end by 5 bases; junction bases not matched to a gene: 13. The CDR3 loop reads CASSPGLAGGPRADEQYF. CDR3 DNA sequence: TGTGCCAGTAGTCCGGGACTAGCGGGGGGCCCCCGGGCGGACGAGCAGTACTTC.

The gene calls are TRBV2 and TRBJ1-2; no reliable D call. The CDR3 extends over 18 amino acids. The germline gives CDR1 SNHLY, CDR2 FYNNEI. The V gene lost 8 bases and the J gene lost 3 bases, with 28 bases spanning the gap. CDR3 DNA: TGTGCCAGCGACTGGGGAGATAATACGGTAGGGCGCGACTATGGCTACACCTTC. Translated, it gives CASDWGDNTVGRDYGYTF.

The chain couples TRBV7-8 to TRBJ1-5, with 8 nucleotides matching TRBD1. This CDR3 is 15 amino acids long. V was clipped by 5 bases and J by 3 bases; unmatched bases: 6. Germline CDR1 is SGHVS and CDR2 is FQNEAQ. The CDR3 region is CASSPDRAPNQPQHF. CDR3 in DNA: TGTGCCAGCAGCCCGGACAGGGCCCCCAATCAGCCCCAGCATTTT.

The genes are TRBV11-2 and TRBJ2-7; no firm D call. V lost 5 bases and J 0 bases, leaving 5 bases between the germline ends. This CDR3 has 12 amino acids. Germline assignment: CDR1 SGHAT and CDR2 FQNNGV. The CDR3 region has the DNA TGTGCCAGCAGCCTCAGCTCCTACGAGCAGTACTTC. Encoded protein: CASSLSSYEQYF. Filled out from reference TRBV11-2 and TRBJ2-7, the complete variable domain reads EAGVAQSPRYKIIEKRQSVAFWCNPISGHATLYWYQQILGQGPKLLIQFQNNGVVDDSQLPKDRFSAERLKGVDSTLKIQPAKLEDSAVYLCASSLSSYEQYFGPGTRLTVT.

This chain connects TRBV12-3 or TRBV12-4 to TRBJ1-2; D unclear. V was clipped by 2 bases and J by 1 base, with 2 bases between them. This CDR3 has 12 amino acids. The CDR3 DNA reads as TGTGCCAGCAGTTTAAATAACTATGGCTACACCTTC. Translation gives CASSLNNYGYTF.

This clone occurred once. The rearrangement links TRBV5-1 to TRBJ1-5; 7 bases map to TRBD1. The CDR3 spans 14 residues. V lost 2 bases, J lost 5 bases, and 4 bases stayed unmatched. Germline V CDR1 and CDR2: SGHRS, YFSETQ. CDR3: CASSLQGTDQPQHF. In DNA, the CDR3 is TGCGCCAGCAGCTTACAGGGGACGGATCAGCCCCAGCATTTT.

The V call is TRBV7-9, the J call TRBJ1-1; D call uncertain. V was cut by 5 bases and J by 7 bases, with 14 bases left in between. CDR1 and CDR2 from the germline V gene are SEHNR and FQNEAQ (reference sequence). The CDR3 is 13 residues long. CDR3 nucleotides: TGTGCCAGCAGCCCGCAGTCGGGTATTGAAGCTTTCTTT. Its protein product is CASSPQSGIEAFF.

This clone was counted a single time. This chain links TRBV19 with TRBJ1-2; D possibly corresponds to TRBD1 (5 bases). The ends were cut back, 3 bases at V and 5 bases at J, with 13 bases in the middle. There are 14 residues in the CDR3. Germline CDR1 is LNHDA and CDR2 is SQIVND (reference sequence). The CDR3 sequence: CASSIEAGPYGYTF. CDR3 bases: TGTGCCAGTAGTATCGAGGCAGGGCCTTATGGCTACACCTTC.

The chain employs TRBV4-3 and TRBJ2-5; 7 bases are a match to TRBD1. This CDR3 contains 17 residues. With 0 bases clipped from V and 5 bases from J, the junction kept 12 bases outside the gene matches. Germline lookup yields CDR1 LGHNA and CDR2 YSLEER. CDR3 bases: TGCGCCAGCAGCCAAGACCTCCTGGACAGGTCCGGGGAGACCCAGTACTTC. This encodes CASSQDLLDRSGETQYF.

The J gene is TRBJ2-7, the V gene TRBV6-6, with 7 bases matching TRBD1. With 6 bases clipped from V and 2 bases from J, the junction kept 13 bases outside the gene matches. The CDR3 totals 16 residues. CDR1 is MNHNY, CDR2 SVGAGI, per germline (reference sequence). The CDR3 spells CASRDGTESFAYEQYF. CDR3 coding DNA: TGTGCCAGCAGGGACGGGACAGAATCTTTCGCCTACGAGCAGTACTTC.

This chain uses TRBV2 with TRBJ1-1; weak D call: TRBD1 (5 bases). The V gene's germline CDR1 is SNHLY and CDR2 FYNNEI. With 7 bases removed from V and 5 bases from J, the gap between germline ends came to 14 bases. The CDR3 length is 13 residues. The CDR3 region is CASTSPGSTEAFF. The CDR3 region has the DNA TGTGCCAGCACTTCCCCAGGGTCAACTGAAGCTTTCTTT.